This T cell receptor (beta chain) was observed in a study of blood T cells in healthy people across ages. Study-wide results and limits: Per million T cells, TCR beta diversity dropped roughly linearly as age increased.

Combining a sample-barcoded 5' primer with a J-beta primer mix, a second PCR ran for roughly 6 to 12 cycles. One entry per CDR3 protein, called by TCRdb with MiXCR from the 5' RACE reads. The profile shows roughly 500,000 distinct CDR3 sequences, 27% of them singletons. This clonotype was observed a handful of times. No antigen is known for it. The CDR3 spans 17 residues. V was clipped by 1 base and J by 8 bases, with 20 bases between them. Germline loops: CDR1 LGHNA, CDR2 YSLEER. Peripheral blood, roughly 9.3 milliliters per donor, was collected. The material sequenced was blood. The rearrangement joins TRBV4-3 to TRBJ1-4, with D perhaps TRBD1 (6 bases). This clonotype was obtained from a woman in her 70s in good health. Here the CDR3 reads CASSQGFPRGAGEKLFF. The CDR3 DNA follows: TGCGCCAGCAGCCAAGGTTTCCCGAGGGGGGCAGGGGAAAAACTGTTTTTT.